This paragraph covers one T cell receptor (beta chain) sequence. The sample is drawn from a study of blood T cell repertoires in COVID-19. Whole-study context: Samples taken during acute and convalescent COVID-19 were collected in the United States, Italy and Spain. PBMCs, B-cell-depleted T cells, or T cells were the source of the cDNA or gDNA that made up the material.

Germline trimming cut 4 bases from V and 3 bases from J; bases unmatched to any gene: 6. The CDR3 contains 15 residues. The germline V gene has CDR1 LGHDT and CDR2 YNNKEL (reference sequence). The authors' processing: Estimated nucleated cell counts came from reference gene primer amplification. Clones were read by immunoSEQ multiplex PCR, and TCRdb kept only the in-frame ones, dropping some. V, J and clone size are taken as reported in that table, and D and trimming were inferred from the DNA itself. The table has 200,000 to 250,000 clones, around four fifths seen once. The TCR originated in a woman between 55 and 75 years old with active or convalescent COVID-19. The chain is built from TRBV3-1 (or the pseudogene TRBV3-2) and TRBJ2-4; 7 bases match TRBD1. Material for sequencing was peripheral blood. The CDR3 region is CASSPLRDSKNIQYF. DNA of the CDR3: TGTGCCAGCAGCCCACTCCGGGACAGCAAAAACATTCAGTACTTC.